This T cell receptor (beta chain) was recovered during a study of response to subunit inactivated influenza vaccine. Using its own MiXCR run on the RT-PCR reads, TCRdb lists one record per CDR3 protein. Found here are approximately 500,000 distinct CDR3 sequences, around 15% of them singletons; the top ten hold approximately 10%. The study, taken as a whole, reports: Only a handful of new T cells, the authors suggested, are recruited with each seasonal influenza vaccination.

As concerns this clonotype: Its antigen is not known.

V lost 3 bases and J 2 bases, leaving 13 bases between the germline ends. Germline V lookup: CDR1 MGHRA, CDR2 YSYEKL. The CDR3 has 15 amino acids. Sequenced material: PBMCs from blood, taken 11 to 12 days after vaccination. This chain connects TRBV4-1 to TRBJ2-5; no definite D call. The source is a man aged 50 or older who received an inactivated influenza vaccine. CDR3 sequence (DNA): TGCGCCAGCAGCCAGACCCCAGCTACACAAGAGACCCAGTACTTC. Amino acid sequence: CASSQTPATQETQYF.